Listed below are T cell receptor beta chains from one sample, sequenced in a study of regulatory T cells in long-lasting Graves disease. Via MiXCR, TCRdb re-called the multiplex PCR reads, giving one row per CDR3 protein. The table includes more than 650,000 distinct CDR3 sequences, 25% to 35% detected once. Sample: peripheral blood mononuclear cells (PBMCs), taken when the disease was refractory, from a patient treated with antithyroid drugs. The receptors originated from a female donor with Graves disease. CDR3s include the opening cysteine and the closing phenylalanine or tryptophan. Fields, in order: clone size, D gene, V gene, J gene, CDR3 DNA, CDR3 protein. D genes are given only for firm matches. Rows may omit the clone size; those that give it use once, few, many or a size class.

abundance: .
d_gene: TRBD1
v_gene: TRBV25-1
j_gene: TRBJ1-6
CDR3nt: TGTGCCAGCCGGGCAGGGGGGAATTCACCCCTCCACTTT
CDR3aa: CASRAGGNSPLHF

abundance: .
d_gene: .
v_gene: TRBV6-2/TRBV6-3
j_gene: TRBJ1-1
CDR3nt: TGTGCCAGCAGTTACGGAGGCGGATTTGAAGCTTTCTTT
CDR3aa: CASSYGGGFEAFF

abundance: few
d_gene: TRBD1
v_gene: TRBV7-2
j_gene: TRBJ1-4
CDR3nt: TGTGCCAGCAGTTTTCAGGGGGAGGTTGAAAAACTGTTTTTT
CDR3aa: CASSFQGEVEKLFF

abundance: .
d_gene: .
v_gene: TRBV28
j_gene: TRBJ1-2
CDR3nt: TGTGCCAGCAGTTTCAGGTTAAACTATGGCTACACCTTC
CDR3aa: CASSFRLNYGYTF

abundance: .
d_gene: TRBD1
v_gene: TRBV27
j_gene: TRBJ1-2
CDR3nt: TGTGCCAGCAGTTCTGTCGGGACAGGGAGGTATGGCTACACCTTC
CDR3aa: CASSSVGTGRYGYTF

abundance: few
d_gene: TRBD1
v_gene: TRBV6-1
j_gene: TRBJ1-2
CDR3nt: TGTGCCAGCAGGGACTCCGGGACAGCAATAAACTATGGCTACACCTTC
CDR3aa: CASRDSGTAINYGYTF

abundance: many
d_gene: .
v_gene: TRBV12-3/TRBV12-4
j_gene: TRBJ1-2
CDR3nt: TGTGCCAGCAGTTTCCCCGGACGGACTTGGAACTATGGCTACACCTTC
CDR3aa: CASSFPGRTWNYGYTF

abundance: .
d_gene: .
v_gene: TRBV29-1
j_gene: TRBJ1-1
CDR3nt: TGCAGCGCTGGAGGGGGAAACTTGGACACTGAAGCTTTCTTT
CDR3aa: CSAGGGNLDTEAFF

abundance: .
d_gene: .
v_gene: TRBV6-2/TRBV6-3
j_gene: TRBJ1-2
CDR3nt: TGTGCCAGCAGCGAAACATGGGGAAACTATGGCTACACCTTC
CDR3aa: CASSETWGNYGYTF

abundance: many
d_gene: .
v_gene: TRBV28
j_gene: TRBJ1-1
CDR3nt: TGTGCCACCCAAGGGGGTACTGAAGCTTTCTTT
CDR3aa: CATQGGTEAFF

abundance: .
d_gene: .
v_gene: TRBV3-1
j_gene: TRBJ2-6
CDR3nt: TGTGCCAGCAGCCAATCTGTTGGGGCCAACGTCCTGACTTTC
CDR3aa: CASSQSVGANVLTF

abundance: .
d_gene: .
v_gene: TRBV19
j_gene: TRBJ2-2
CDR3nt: TGTGCCAGTATCGGAGTGGTGAACACCGGGGAGCTGTTTTTT
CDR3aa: CASIGVVNTGELFF

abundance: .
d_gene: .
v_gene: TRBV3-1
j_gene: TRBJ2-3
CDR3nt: TGTGCCAGCAGCCACCGTGCCAGCACAGATACGCAGTATTTT
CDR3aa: CASSHRASTDTQYF

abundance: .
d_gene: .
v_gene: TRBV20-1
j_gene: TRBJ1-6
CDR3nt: TGCAGTGCTAGAAACAGGGCCTATAATTCACCCCTCCACTTT
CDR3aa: CSARNRAYNSPLHF

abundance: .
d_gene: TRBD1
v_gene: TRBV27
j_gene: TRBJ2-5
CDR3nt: TGTGCCAGCAGTTTATTCGGACAGGGTACCGGAGTAGAGACCCAGTACTTC
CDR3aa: CASSLFGQGTGVETQYF

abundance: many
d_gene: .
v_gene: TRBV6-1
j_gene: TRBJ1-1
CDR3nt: TGTGCCAGCAGTGAGTCCCCGGGACCACTCACTGAAGCTTTCTTT
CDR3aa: CASSESPGPLTEAFF

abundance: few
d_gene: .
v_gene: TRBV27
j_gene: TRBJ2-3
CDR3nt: TGTGCCAGCAGCTGGGGCGGAGATACGCAGTATTTT
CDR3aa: CASSWGGDTQYF

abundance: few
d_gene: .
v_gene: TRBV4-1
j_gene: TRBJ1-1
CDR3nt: TGCGCCAGCAGCCAAGTTGACAGCATGAACACTGAAGCTTTCTTT
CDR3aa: CASSQVDSMNTEAFF

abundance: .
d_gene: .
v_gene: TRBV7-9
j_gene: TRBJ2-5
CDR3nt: TGTGCCAGCAGCTCCCCCCTTTGGGGCCAAGAAGAGACCCAGTACTTC
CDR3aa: CASSSPLWGQEETQYF

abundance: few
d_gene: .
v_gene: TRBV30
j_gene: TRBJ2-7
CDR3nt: TGTGCCTGGAGTCGTCCCCCGTACAGGGACAACTCCTACGAGCAGTACTTC
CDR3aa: CAWSRPPYRDNSYEQYF

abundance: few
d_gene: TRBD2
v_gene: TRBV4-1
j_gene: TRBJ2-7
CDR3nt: TGCGCCAGCAGCCATGGGACTAGCGAGTACGAGCAGTACTTC
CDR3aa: CASSHGTSEYEQYF

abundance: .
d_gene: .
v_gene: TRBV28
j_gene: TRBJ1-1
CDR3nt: TGTGCCAGCAGTTCAGCCCGGACAGTTAGGGAACGATGCGCTTTCTTT
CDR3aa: CASSSARTVRERCAFF

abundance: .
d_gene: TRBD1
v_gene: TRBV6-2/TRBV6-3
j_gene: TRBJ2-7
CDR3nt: TGTGCCAGCAGTTACGGGGACAGGGACTCCTACGAGCAGTACTTC
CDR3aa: CASSYGDRDSYEQYF

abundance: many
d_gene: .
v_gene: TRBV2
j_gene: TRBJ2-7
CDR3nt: TGTGCCAGCAGTGACCACTACGAGCAGTACTTC
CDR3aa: CASSDHYEQYF

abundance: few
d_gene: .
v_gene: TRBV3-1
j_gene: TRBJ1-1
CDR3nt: TGTGCCAGCAGCCTACCTAGTATGAACACTGAAGCTTTCTTT
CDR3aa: CASSLPSMNTEAFF

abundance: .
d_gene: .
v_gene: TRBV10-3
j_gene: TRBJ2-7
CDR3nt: TGTGCCATCAGTTTGACTACTACAGCCGAGCAGTACTTC
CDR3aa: CAISLTTTAEQYF

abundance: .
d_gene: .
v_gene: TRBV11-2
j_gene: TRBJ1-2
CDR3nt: TGTGCCAGCAGGCCCGGGACCTGGGATGGCTACACCTTC
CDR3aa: CASRPGTWDGYTF

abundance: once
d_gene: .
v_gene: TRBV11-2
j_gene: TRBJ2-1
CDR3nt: TGTGCCAGCAGCAACAGGGCGGGTATCTCCTACAATGAGCAGTTCTTC
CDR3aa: CASSNRAGISYNEQFF

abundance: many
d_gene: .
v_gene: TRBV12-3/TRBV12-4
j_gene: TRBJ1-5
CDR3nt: TGTGCCAGCAGCCCGGGACTGACGACAAATCAGCCCCAGCATTTT
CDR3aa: CASSPGLTTNQPQHF

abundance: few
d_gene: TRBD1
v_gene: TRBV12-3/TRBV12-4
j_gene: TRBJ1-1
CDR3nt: TGTGCCAGCAGGAAGGGACAGGGGAGGAACACTGAAGCTTTCTTT
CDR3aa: CASRKGQGRNTEAFF

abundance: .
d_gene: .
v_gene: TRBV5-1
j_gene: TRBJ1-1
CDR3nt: TGCGCCAGCAGCTTGGATGTGTCTCCCCCTGAAGCTTTCTTT
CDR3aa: CASSLDVSPPEAFF

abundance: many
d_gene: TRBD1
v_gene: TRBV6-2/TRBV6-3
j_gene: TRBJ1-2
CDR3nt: TGTGCCAGCAGCCAGGGACAGGGTGTCGGCTACACCTTC
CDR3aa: CASSQGQGVGYTF

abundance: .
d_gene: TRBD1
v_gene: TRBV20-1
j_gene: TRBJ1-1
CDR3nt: TGCAGTCGGAGGGGACAGCTACTTGAAGCTTTCTTT
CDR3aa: CSRRGQLLEAFF

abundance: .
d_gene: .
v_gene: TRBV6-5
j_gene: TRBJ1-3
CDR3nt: TGTGCCAGCAGTTATAGTAGGCAGGTCCGCTCTGGAAACACCATATATTTT
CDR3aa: CASSYSRQVRSGNTIYF

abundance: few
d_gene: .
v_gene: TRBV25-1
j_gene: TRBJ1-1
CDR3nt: TGTGCCAGCAGTGAATATTCAGGTGGCCAAGCTTTCTTT
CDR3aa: CASSEYSGGQAFF

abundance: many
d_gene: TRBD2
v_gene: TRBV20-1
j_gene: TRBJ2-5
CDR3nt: TGCAGTGCTCGTGACACTAGCGGGACAAGGGAAGAGACCCAGTACTTC
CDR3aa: CSARDTSGTREETQYF

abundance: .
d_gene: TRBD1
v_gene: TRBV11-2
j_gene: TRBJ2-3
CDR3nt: TGTGCCAGCAGCTCGACAGGGAAGACAGATACGCAGTATTTT
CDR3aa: CASSSTGKTDTQYF

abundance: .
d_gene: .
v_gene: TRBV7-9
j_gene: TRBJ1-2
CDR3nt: TGTGCCAGCAGCTTACTTGGAGTCGATGAGGGCTACACCTTC
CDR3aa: CASSLLGVDEGYTF

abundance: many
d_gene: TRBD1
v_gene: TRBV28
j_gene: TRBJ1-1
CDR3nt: TGTGCCACCGGGACAGCGAGCACTGAAGCTTTCTTT
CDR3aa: CATGTASTEAFF

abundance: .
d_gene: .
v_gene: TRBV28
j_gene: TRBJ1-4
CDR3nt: TGTGCCAGCAGTTTCGTAGTTACAGGGTTGGGCAATGAAAAACTGTTTTTT
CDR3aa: CASSFVVTGLGNEKLFF

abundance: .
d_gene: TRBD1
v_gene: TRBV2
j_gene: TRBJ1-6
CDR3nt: TGTGCCAGCAGGGGACAGGGAGAGTATAATTCACCCCTCCACTTT
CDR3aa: CASRGQGEYNSPLHF

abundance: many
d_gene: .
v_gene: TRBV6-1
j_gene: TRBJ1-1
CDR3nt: TGTGCCAGCAGCCGAACGCTCCTTCAGACTGAAGCTTTCTTT
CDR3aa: CASSRTLLQTEAFF

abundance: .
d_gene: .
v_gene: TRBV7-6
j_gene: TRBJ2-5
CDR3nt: TGTGCCAGCAGCTTAGACGCCCCGGGAAAGGGAGAGACCCAGTACTTC
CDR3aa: CASSLDAPGKGETQYF

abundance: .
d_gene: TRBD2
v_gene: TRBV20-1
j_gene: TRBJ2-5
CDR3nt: TGCAGTGCTACAGGGACTAGCGGGAGGCAAGAGACCCAGTACTTC
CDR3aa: CSATGTSGRQETQYF

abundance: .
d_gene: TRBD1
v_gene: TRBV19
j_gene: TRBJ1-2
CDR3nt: TGTGCCAGTAGTACCCCGGGACAGGGCGACTATGGCTACACCTTC
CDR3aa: CASSTPGQGDYGYTF

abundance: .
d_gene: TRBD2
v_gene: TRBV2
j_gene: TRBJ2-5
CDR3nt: TGTGCCAGCAGTGGGGTTCTAGCGGGAGTATATGAGACCCAGTACTTC
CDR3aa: CASSGVLAGVYETQYF

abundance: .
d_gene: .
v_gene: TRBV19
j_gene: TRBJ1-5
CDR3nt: TGTGCCTGCCACGGACAGAGCAATCAGCCCCAGCATTTT
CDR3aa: CACHGQSNQPQHF

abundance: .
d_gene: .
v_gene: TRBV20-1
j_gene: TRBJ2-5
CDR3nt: TGCAGTGCTCTACTCGCAGGGAAAAGGAGTGGAGAGACCCAGTACTTC
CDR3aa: CSALLAGKRSGETQYF

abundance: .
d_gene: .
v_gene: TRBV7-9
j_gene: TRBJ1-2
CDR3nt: TGTGCCAGCAGTGTCGGGACTAGGTTTAACTATGGCTACACCTTC
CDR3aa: CASSVGTRFNYGYTF

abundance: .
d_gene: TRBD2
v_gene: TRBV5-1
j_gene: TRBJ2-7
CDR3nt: TGCGCCAGCAGCTCCTGGACTAGCGGGGGGTACGAGCAGTACTTC
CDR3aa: CASSSWTSGGYEQYF

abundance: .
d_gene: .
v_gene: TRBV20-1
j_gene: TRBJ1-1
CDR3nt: TGCAGTGCTAAAATCAAGGGGGGCACTGAAGCTTTCTTT
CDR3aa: CSAKIKGGTEAFF

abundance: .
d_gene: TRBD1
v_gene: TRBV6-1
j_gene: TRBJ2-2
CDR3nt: TGTGCCAGCAGTGAAGCCGGGACAGAGTACACCGGGGAGCTGTTTTTT
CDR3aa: CASSEAGTEYTGELFF

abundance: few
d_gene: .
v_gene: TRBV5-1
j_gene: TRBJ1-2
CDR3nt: TGCGCCAGCAGTGAAGGCGTGGGCTATGGCTACACCTTC
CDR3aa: CASSEGVGYGYTF

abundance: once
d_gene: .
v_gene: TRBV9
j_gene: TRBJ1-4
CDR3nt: TGTGCCAGCAGCCCAGGCGGCCGGGCAACTAATGAAAAACTGTTTTTT
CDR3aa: CASSPGGRATNEKLFF

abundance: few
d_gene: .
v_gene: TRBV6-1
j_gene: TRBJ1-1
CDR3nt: TGTGCCAGCACTAACGGACACCCGAACACTGAAGCTTTCTTT
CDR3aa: CASTNGHPNTEAFF

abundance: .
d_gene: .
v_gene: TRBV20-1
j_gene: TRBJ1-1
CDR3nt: TGCAGTGCTAGAGGGGGTGGAATCGAAGCTTTCTTT
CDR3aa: CSARGGGIEAFF

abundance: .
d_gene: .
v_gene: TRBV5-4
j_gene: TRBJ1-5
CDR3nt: TGTGCCAGCAGCTCCAACCCAGGGCGAAGCAATCAGCCCCAGCATTTT
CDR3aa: CASSSNPGRSNQPQHF

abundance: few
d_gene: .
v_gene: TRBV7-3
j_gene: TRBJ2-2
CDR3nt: TGTGCCAGCAGCTTAAGCCCGATCACCGGGGAGCTGTTTTTT
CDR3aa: CASSLSPITGELFF

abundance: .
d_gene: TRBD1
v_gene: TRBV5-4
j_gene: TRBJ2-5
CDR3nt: TGTGCCAGCAGCGAAGGGACAGGGGGCTTCGAGACCCAGTACTTC
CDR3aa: CASSEGTGGFETQYF

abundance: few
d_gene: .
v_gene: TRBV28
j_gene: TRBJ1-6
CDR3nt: TGTGCCAGCAGTTTAGTGAATTCCTATAATTCACCCCTCCACTTT
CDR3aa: CASSLVNSYNSPLHF